This T cell receptor beta chain was identified in a study of control samples from healthy donors and cancer patients. Germline V CDR1 and CDR2: MDHEN, SYDVKM. V was pared by 4 bases and J by 8 bases, with 6 bases between. The CDR3 is 11 amino acids. The table came from immunoSEQ multiplex PCR; TCRdb's copy has only in-frame clones and leaves some out. Of roughly 150,000 clones listed, 93% are singletons. The clonotype comes from a man between 18 and 35 years old in good health. The sequencing sample was made of blood. V gene TRBV28 combines with J gene TRBJ2-4, with no clear D. CDR3: CASSSVDIQYF. Here the CDR3 DNA reads TGTGCCAGCAGTTCAGTAGACATTCAGTACTTC.